The rows below give T cell receptor beta chains drawn from one sample of a study of cytomegalovirus exposure and HLA in healthy donors. Method: immunoSEQ multiplex PCR; TCRdb's copy keeps in-frame clones and lacks some. The table has fewer than 95,000 clones, roughly 84% seen once; the top ten hold 9.5% to 13%. Sequencing was carried out using PBMCs. Receptors originate from a woman under 30 in good health and CMV-seropositive. Each CDR3 is given with its conserved first and last residue. The order of the fields is D gene, J gene, V gene, clone size, CDR3 DNA, CDR3 protein. A D gene is named only where the DNA matches it firmly. Rows give clone size only sometimes, using once, few, many, or a class for an expanded clone.

D: TRBD1; J: TRBJ1-4; V: TRBV28; size: few; DNA: TGTGCCAGCACCACAGGGGCGGCTAATGAAAAACTGTTTTTT; CDR3: CASTTGAANEKLFF
D: NA; J: TRBJ2-3; V: TRBV29-1; size: NA; DNA: TGCAGCGTTGAAGGTGGCAGGGCTCTCGGCACAGATACGCAGTATTTT; CDR3: CSVEGGRALGTDTQYF
D: NA; J: TRBJ2-2; V: TRBV10-3; size: NA; DNA: TGTGCCATCGGGCGGGGGCTCGAGGTCGGGGAGCTGTTTTTT; CDR3: CAIGRGLEVGELFF
D: NA; J: TRBJ2-1; V: TRBV7-8; size: NA; DNA: TGTGCCAGCAGCTTAGTAAACAGGTACAATGAGCAGTTCTTC; CDR3: CASSLVNRYNEQFF
D: TRBD1; J: TRBJ1-1; V: TRBV18; size: NA; DNA: TGTGCCAGCTCACCATTGACAGGGGGGAGATCTGAAGCTTTCTTT; CDR3: CASSPLTGGRSEAFF
D: NA; J: TRBJ2-2; V: TRBV7-2; size: NA; DNA: TGTGCCAGCAGCTCACTTTCTGGCACCGGGGAGCTGTTTTTT; CDR3: CASSSLSGTGELFF
D: TRBD1; J: TRBJ2-6; V: TRBV7-9; size: NA; DNA: TGTGCCAGCGGGGGACAGGGGGCGAAGGGGGCCAACGTCCTGACTTTC; CDR3: CASGGQGAKGANVLTF
D: TRBD1; J: TRBJ1-1; V: TRBV11-1; size: NA; DNA: TGTGCCAGCAGCTTCCGGGACAGGGGGCTGAACACTGAAGCTTTCTTT; CDR3: CASSFRDRGLNTEAFF
D: NA; J: TRBJ2-7; V: TRBV6-5; size: once; DNA: TGTGCCAGCAGTTACTCGAGCAGGGGTCAATACGAGCAGTACTTC; CDR3: CASSYSSRGQYEQYF
D: NA; J: TRBJ2-3; V: TRBV4-1; size: NA; DNA: TGCGCCAGCAGCCAGAGGGGGACGGTCTTTAGGACAGATACGCAGTATTTT; CDR3: CASSQRGTVFRTDTQYF
D: NA; J: TRBJ1-5; V: TRBV13; size: once; DNA: TGTGCCAGCAGCTTAGGTTCCGACACCCAATCGCCCCAGCATTTT; CDR3: CASSLGSDTQSPQHF
D: NA; J: TRBJ2-1; V: TRBV19; size: NA; DNA: TGTGCCAGTAGTATTGGGGGGGCCGGCTTCGATGAGCAGTTCTTC; CDR3: CASSIGGAGFDEQFF
D: NA; J: TRBJ1-4; V: TRBV19; size: once; DNA: TGTGCCAGTATTACAGGAAGGGGCGAAAAACTGTTTTTT; CDR3: CASITGRGEKLFF
D: NA; J: TRBJ2-4; V: TRBV30; size: NA; DNA: TGTGCCTGGAACTTGCAGGGTCTAGCCAAAAACATTCAGTACTTC; CDR3: CAWNLQGLAKNIQYF
D: TRBD1; J: TRBJ1-6; V: TRBV5-1; size: NA; DNA: TGCGCCAGCAGGTACCGGGACAGGGACAATTCACCCCTCCACTTT; CDR3: CASRYRDRDNSPLHF
D: NA; J: TRBJ2-7; V: TRBV11-2; size: NA; DNA: TGTGCCAGCAGCTTAGGACTGAAATCCTACGAGCAGTACTTC; CDR3: CASSLGLKSYEQYF
D: NA; J: TRBJ2-7; V: TRBV6-5; size: NA; DNA: TGTGCCAGCAGTCCATATGGCCAACACTACGAGCAGTACTTC; CDR3: CASSPYGQHYEQYF
D: TRBD2; J: TRBJ2-3; V: TRBV11-3; size: few; DNA: TGTGCCAGCAGCACTAGCGGGGGCACAGATACGCAGTATTTT; CDR3: CASSTSGGTDTQYF
D: TRBD1; J: TRBJ1-2; V: TRBV18; size: NA; DNA: TGTGCCAGCTCACCGAGAGGACAGGTTATTACTACTAACTATGGCTACACCTTC; CDR3: CASSPRGQVITTNYGYTF
D: TRBD1; J: TRBJ1-1; V: TRBV30; size: few; DNA: TGTGCCTGGAGTGTAGGCAGGGGGCTACTCACTGAAGCTTTCTTT; CDR3: CAWSVGRGLLTEAFF
D: NA; J: TRBJ1-2; V: TRBV19; size: NA; DNA: TGTGCCAGTAGTACCCGACAGGCTAACTATGGCTACACCTTC; CDR3: CASSTRQANYGYTF
D: TRBD1; J: TRBJ1-4; V: TRBV5-1; size: NA; DNA: TGCGCCAGCAGCTTCGGACAGGGTTTTAATGAAAAACTGTTTTTT; CDR3: CASSFGQGFNEKLFF
D: TRBD1; J: TRBJ2-7; V: TRBV9; size: NA; DNA: TGTGCCAGCAGCGTCGGACAGGAGAATTACGAGCAGTACTTC; CDR3: CASSVGQENYEQYF
D: TRBD1; J: TRBJ2-1; V: TRBV10-1; size: NA; DNA: TGCGCCAGCAGTGAGGGACAGGCGAATGAGCAGTTCTTC; CDR3: CASSEGQANEQFF
D: TRBD1; J: TRBJ1-2; V: TRBV5-5; size: NA; DNA: TGTGCCAGCAGCCCCCCGCCCAAGGGGGCAGGCTATGGCTACACCTTC; CDR3: CASSPPPKGAGYGYTF
D: TRBD2; J: TRBJ2-7; V: TRBV7-2; size: NA; DNA: TGTGCCAGCAGCCGAGAGGCTAGCGGAATGGGGGAGCAGTACTTC; CDR3: CASSREASGMGEQYF
D: NA; J: TRBJ1-5; V: TRBV28; size: NA; DNA: TGTGCCAGCAGCCCGGGACTGGCGGGCAATCAGCCCCAGCATTTT; CDR3: CASSPGLAGNQPQHF
D: TRBD1; J: TRBJ2-7; V: TRBV7-9; size: once; DNA: TGTGCCAGCAGCTTTAGGGACAGGGGGGTGGACGAGCAGTACTTC; CDR3: CASSFRDRGVDEQYF
D: TRBD2; J: TRBJ2-1; V: TRBV28; size: NA; DNA: TGTGCCAGCAGTATCGGGGGGGCATTGTCCAATGAGCAGTTCTTC; CDR3: CASSIGGALSNEQFF
D: TRBD2; J: TRBJ2-3; V: TRBV7-9; size: NA; DNA: TGTGCCAGCAACAAGGGAGGGACTAGCACAGATACGCAGTATTTT; CDR3: CASNKGGTSTDTQYF
D: NA; J: TRBJ1-2; V: TRBV9; size: NA; DNA: TGTGCCAGCAGCCCCTCCACGGGGGATCGGTATGGCTACACCTTC; CDR3: CASSPSTGDRYGYTF
D: NA; J: TRBJ2-3; V: TRBV6-1; size: few; DNA: TGTGCCAGCAGCGCCAACAGGGAGCGGACAGATACGCAGTATTTT; CDR3: CASSANRERTDTQYF
D: TRBD1; J: TRBJ1-4; V: TRBV7-9; size: NA; DNA: TGTGCCAGCAGTCGCGGACAGGGTCGGGAAAAACTGTTTTTT; CDR3: CASSRGQGREKLFF
D: NA; J: TRBJ1-5; V: TRBV7-8; size: NA; DNA: TGTGCCAGCAGCTCACTACCTAATCAGCCCCAGCATTTT; CDR3: CASSSLPNQPQHF
D: NA; J: TRBJ2-7; V: TRBV5-6; size: NA; DNA: TGTGCCAGCAGCTCTACCTACGAGCAGTACTTC; CDR3: CASSSTYEQYF
D: TRBD2; J: TRBJ2-1; V: TRBV10-1; size: few; DNA: TGCGCCAGCAGTGAGGCTAGCGGGGATTACAATGAGCAGTTCTTC; CDR3: CASSEASGDYNEQFF
D: NA; J: TRBJ2-5; V: TRBV10-2; size: NA; DNA: TGCGCCAGCAGTGAGTCGCTAGCGCCAATTCAAGAGACCCAGTACTTC; CDR3: CASSESLAPIQETQYF
D: NA; J: TRBJ1-5; V: TRBV28; size: NA; DNA: TGTGCCAGCAGTTTACAGGGCCAGCCCCAGCATTTT; CDR3: CASSLQGQPQHF
D: NA; J: TRBJ2-7; V: TRBV5-6; size: once; DNA: TGTGCCAGCAGCTTGGATGGACAGAGATACGAGCAGTACTTC; CDR3: CASSLDGQRYEQYF
D: NA; J: TRBJ2-1; V: TRBV10-2; size: NA; DNA: TGCGCCAGCTTAGAAGAGCGGGCCCCCTACAATGAGCAGTTCTTC; CDR3: CASLEERAPYNEQFF
D: NA; J: TRBJ1-5; V: TRBV12-1; size: NA; DNA: TGTGCCAGCAGTTTCGGGGGGGCGGAAGAAAATCAGCCCCAGCATTTT; CDR3: CASSFGGAEENQPQHF
D: TRBD1; J: TRBJ1-1; V: TRBV9; size: NA; DNA: TGTGCCAGCAGCGTTTCCGGGACAGCGATGAACACTGAAGCTTTCTTT; CDR3: CASSVSGTAMNTEAFF
D: NA; J: TRBJ2-1; V: TRBV30; size: few; DNA: TGTGCCTGGAGTGCGGCGTGGGCGGGCCACAATGAGCAGTTCTTC; CDR3: CAWSAAWAGHNEQFF
D: NA; J: TRBJ2-2; V: TRBV19; size: NA; DNA: TGTGCCAGCAGGGCCGGGGAGCTGTTTTTT; CDR3: CASRAGELFF
D: TRBD1; J: TRBJ1-6; V: TRBV4-3; size: NA; DNA: TGCGCCAGCAGCCAAGATGGGGGCCGGGGACAGAATTCACCCCTCCACTTT; CDR3: CASSQDGGRGQNSPLHF
D: NA; J: TRBJ2-3; V: TRBV15; size: NA; DNA: TGTGCCACCAGCAGTTGGGGGGGCCTGGGAGATACGCAGTATTTT; CDR3: CATSSWGGLGDTQYF
D: NA; J: TRBJ2-7; V: TRBV18; size: NA; DNA: TGTGCCAGCTCACCCGACAGTTCCTCCTACGAGCAGTACTTC; CDR3: CASSPDSSSYEQYF
D: TRBD1; J: TRBJ1-3; V: TRBV6-1; size: NA; DNA: TGTGCCAGCAGTGAATTGGGACAGGGGGCTTTCGGAAACACCATATATTTT; CDR3: CASSELGQGAFGNTIYF
D: NA; J: TRBJ1-2; V: TRBV18; size: NA; DNA: TGTGCCAGCTCACGGTCGACAGGCAACTATGAGGGCACCTTC; CDR3: CASSRSTGNYEGTF
D: NA; J: TRBJ1-1; V: TRBV15; size: once; DNA: TGTGCCACCAGCAGAGAGAGGGGCAGGGGGAACACTGAAGCTTTCTTT; CDR3: CATSRERGRGNTEAFF
D: NA; J: TRBJ1-5; V: TRBV27; size: NA; DNA: TGTGCCAGCAGTTTAGGGAGGCCCGCCGGGCAGCCCCAGCATTTT; CDR3: CASSLGRPAGQPQHF
D: TRBD2; J: TRBJ2-1; V: TRBV7-9; size: NA; DNA: TGTGCCAGCAGCTTACTAGCGGGGGGGCCATTAATGAATGAGCAGTTCTTC; CDR3: CASSLLAGGPLMNEQFF
D: NA; J: TRBJ2-7; V: TRBV25-1; size: NA; DNA: TGTGCCAGCAGGATAAGACTAGTTCACATCGAGCAGTACTTC; CDR3: CASRIRLVHIEQYF
D: NA; J: TRBJ2-1; V: TRBV6-1; size: NA; DNA: TGTGCCAGCAGTGAACGGAGTTACAATGAGCAGTTCTTC; CDR3: CASSERSYNEQFF
D: NA; J: TRBJ1-6; V: TRBV11-3; size: NA; DNA: TGTGCCAGCAGCTTAGAGGGGACACAATCACCCCTCCACTTT; CDR3: CASSLEGTQSPLHF
D: TRBD1; J: TRBJ1-4; V: TRBV19; size: NA; DNA: TGTGCCAGTAGTTCCCCCGGGACAGGTGACGAAAAACTGTTTTTT; CDR3: CASSSPGTGDEKLFF
D: NA; J: TRBJ2-5; V: TRBV6-5; size: NA; DNA: TGTGCCAGCAGCTCGGATCACGGGGAGCAAGAGACCCAGTACTTC; CDR3: CASSSDHGEQETQYF